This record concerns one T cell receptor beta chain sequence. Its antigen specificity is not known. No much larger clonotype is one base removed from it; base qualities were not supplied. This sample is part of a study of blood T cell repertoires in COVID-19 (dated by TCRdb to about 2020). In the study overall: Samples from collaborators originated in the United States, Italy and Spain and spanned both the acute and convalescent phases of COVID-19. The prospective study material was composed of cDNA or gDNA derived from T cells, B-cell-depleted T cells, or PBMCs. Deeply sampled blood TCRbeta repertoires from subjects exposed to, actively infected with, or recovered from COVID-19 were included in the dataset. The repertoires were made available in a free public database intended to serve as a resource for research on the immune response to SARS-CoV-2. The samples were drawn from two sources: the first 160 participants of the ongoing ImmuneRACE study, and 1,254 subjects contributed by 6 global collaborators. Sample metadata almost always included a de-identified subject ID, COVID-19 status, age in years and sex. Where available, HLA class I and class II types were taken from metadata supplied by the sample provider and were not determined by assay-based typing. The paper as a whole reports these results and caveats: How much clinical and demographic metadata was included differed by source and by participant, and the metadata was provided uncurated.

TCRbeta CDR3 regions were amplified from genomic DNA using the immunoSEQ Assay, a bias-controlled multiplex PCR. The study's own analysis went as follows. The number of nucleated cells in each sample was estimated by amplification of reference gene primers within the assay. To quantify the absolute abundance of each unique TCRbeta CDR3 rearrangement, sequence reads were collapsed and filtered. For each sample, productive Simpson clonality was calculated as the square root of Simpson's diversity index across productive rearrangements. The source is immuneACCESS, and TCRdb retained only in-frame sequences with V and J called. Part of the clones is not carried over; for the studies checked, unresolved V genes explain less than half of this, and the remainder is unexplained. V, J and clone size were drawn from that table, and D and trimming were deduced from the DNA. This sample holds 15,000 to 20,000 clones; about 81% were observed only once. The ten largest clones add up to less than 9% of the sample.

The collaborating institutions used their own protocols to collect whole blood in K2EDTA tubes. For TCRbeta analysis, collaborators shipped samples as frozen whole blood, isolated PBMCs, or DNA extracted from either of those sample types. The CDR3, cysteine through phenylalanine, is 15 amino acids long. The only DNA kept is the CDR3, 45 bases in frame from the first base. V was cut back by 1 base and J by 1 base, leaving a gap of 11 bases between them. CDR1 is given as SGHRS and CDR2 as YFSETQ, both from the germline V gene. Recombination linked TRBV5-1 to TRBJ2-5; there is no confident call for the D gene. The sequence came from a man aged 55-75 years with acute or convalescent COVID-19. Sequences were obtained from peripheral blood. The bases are TGCGCCAGCAGCTTGTTGTTTGGCTTCCAAGAGACCCAGTACTTC. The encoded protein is CASSLLFGFQETQYF.